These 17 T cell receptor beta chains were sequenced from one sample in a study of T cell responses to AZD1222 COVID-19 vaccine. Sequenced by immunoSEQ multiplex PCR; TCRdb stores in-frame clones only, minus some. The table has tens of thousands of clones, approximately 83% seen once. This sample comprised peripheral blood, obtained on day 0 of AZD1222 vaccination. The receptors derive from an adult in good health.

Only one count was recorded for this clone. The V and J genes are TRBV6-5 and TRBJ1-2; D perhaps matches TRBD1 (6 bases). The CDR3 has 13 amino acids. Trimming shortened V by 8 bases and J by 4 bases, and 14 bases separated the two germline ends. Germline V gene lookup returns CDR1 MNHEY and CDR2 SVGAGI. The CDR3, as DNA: TGTGCCAGCTCCGAAGGGGGGAGCTATGGCTACACCTTC. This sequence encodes CASSEGGSYGYTF.

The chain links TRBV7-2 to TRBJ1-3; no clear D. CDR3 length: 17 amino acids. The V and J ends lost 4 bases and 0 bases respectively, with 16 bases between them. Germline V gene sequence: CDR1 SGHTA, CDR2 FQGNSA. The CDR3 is CASSYLVAPYSGNTIYF. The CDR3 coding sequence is TGTGCCAGCAGCTACCTAGTGGCACCGTACTCTGGAAACACCATATATTTT.

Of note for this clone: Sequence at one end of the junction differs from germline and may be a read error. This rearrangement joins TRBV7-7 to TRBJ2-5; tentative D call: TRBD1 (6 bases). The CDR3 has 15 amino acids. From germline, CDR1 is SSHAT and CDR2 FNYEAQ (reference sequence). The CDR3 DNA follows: TGTGCTAGCAGCTTAGATGCAGGGGAAGAAGAGACCCAGTACTTC. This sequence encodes CASSLDAGEEETQYF.

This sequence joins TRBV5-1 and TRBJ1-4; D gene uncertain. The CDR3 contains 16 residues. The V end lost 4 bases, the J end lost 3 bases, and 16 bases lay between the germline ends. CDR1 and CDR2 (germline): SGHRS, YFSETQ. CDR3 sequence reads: CASSAEGPASNEKLFF. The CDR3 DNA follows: TGCGCCAGCAGCGCAGAAGGACCGGCCTCTAATGAAAAACTGTTTTTT.

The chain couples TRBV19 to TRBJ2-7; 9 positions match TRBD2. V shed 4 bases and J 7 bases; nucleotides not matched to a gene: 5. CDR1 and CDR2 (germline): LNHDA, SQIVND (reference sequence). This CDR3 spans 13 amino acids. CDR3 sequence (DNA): TGTGCCAGTAGTAGTAGCGGGAGTAATGAGCAGTACTTC. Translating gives CASSSSGSNEQYF.

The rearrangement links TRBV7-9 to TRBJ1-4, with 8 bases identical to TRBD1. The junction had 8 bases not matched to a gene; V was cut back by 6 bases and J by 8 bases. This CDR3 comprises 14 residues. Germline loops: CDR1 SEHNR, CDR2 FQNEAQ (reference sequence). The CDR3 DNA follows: TGTGCCAGCAGTTTTCAGGGGGCAATGGAAAAACTGTTTTTT. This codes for CASSFQGAMEKLFF.

The CDR3 protein is CASSLAQGANSPLHF. For the CDR3, the DNA is TGTGCCAGCAGTTTGGCCCAGGGAGCTAATTCACCCCTCCACTTT. The genes are TRBV6-5 and TRBJ1-6; TRBD1 is a possible D gene (5 bases). The CDR3 contains 15 residues. Germline assignment: CDR1 MNHEY and CDR2 SVGAGI. Trimming left V 4 bases short and J 6 bases short, with 13 bases between.

This chain's CDR3 is CASSQDIQRLPGNEQFF. CDR3 sequence (DNA): TGTGCCAGCAGCCAAGATATCCAGCGCCTTCCGGGCAATGAGCAGTTCTTC. The chain has TRBV3-1 (or the pseudogene TRBV3-2) and TRBJ2-1, with D hard to call. The CDR3 totals 17 residues. The ends were cut back, 0 bases at V and 6 bases at J, with 18 bases in the middle. Germline-derived CDR1 and CDR2 are LGHDT and YNNKEL (reference sequence).

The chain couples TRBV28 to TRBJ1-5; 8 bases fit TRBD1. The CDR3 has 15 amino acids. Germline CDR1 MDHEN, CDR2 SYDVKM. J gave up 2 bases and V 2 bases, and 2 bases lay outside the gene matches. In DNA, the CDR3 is TGTGCCAGCAGTTTAAAGGACAGGGGCAATCAGCCCCAGCATTTT. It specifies CASSLKDRGNQPQHF.

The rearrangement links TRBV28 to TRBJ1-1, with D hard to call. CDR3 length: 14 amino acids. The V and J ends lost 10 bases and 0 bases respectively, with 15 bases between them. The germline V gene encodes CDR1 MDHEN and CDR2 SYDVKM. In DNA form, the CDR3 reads TGTGCCATCGCGGAACATGGGATGAACACTGAAGCTTTCTTT. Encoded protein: CAIAEHGMNTEAFF.

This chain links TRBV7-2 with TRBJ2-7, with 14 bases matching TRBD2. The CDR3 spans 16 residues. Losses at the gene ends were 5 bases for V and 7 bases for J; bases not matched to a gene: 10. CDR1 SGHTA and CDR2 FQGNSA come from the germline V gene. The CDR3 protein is CASSPGLAGGVGEQYF. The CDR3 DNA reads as TGTGCCAGCAGCCCTGGACTAGCGGGAGGAGTAGGGGAGCAGTACTTC. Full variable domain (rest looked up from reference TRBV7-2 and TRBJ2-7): GAGVSQSPSNKVTEKGKDVELRCDPISGHTALYWYRQSLGQGLEFLIYFQGNSAPDKSGLPSDRFSAERTGGSVSTLTIQRTQQEDSAVYLCASSPGLAGGVGEQYFGPGTRLTVT.

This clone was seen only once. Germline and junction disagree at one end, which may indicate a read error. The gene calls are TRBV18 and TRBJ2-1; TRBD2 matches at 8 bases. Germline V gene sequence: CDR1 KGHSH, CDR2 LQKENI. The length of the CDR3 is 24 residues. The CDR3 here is CASSRGTSGESGDAGESSYNEQFF. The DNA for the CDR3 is TGTGCGAGCTCACGCGGGACTAGTGGAGAGAGCGGAGACGCGGGGGAGAGCTCCTACAATGAGCAGTTCTTC.

DNA of the CDR3: TGCAGCGTTGAAGATCCCTGGGGGACTTCTGGAAACACCATATATTTT. Protein sequence: CSVEDPWGTSGNTIYF. The chain combines TRBV29-1 with TRBJ1-3; D may be TRBD1 (5 bases). The CDR3 length is 16 residues. The V gene's germline CDR1 is SQVTM and CDR2 ANQGSEA. Trimming shortened V by 0 bases and J by 1 base, and 13 bases separated the two germline ends.

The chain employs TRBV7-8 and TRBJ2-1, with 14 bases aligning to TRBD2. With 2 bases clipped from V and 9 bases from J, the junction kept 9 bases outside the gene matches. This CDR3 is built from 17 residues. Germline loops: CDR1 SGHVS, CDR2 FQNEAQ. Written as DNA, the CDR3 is TGTGCCAGCAGCTTATTATTGGGACTAGCGGGAGTCGGTGAGCAGTTCTTC. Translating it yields CASSLLLGLAGVGEQFF.

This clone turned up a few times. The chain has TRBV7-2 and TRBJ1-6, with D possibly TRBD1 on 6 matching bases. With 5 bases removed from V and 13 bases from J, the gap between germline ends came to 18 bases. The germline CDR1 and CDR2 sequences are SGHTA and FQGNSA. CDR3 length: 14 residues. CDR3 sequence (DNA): TGTGCCAGCAGCACTCGACAGGCCTCGGGGCCCCTCCACTTT. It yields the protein CASSTRQASGPLHF.

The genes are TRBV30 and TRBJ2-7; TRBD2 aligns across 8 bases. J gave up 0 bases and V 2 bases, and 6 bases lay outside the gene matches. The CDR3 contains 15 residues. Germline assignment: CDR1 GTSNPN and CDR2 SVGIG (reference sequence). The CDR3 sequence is CAWSTLAANSYEQYF. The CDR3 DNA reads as TGTGCCTGGAGTACACTAGCGGCCAACTCCTACGAGCAGTACTTC. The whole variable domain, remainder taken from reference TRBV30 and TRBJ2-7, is SQTIHQWPATLVQPVGSPLSLECTVEGTSNPNLYWYRQAAGRGLQLLFYSVGIGQISSEVPQNLSASRPQDRQFILSSKKLLLSDSGFYLCAWSTLAANSYEQYFGPGTRLTVT.

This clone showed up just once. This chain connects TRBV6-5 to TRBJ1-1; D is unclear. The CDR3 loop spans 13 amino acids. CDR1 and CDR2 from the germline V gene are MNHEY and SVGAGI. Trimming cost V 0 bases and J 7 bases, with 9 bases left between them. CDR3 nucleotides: TGTGCCAGCAGTTACTCAGGGTATATTGAAGCTTTCTTT. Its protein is CASSYSGYIEAFF.